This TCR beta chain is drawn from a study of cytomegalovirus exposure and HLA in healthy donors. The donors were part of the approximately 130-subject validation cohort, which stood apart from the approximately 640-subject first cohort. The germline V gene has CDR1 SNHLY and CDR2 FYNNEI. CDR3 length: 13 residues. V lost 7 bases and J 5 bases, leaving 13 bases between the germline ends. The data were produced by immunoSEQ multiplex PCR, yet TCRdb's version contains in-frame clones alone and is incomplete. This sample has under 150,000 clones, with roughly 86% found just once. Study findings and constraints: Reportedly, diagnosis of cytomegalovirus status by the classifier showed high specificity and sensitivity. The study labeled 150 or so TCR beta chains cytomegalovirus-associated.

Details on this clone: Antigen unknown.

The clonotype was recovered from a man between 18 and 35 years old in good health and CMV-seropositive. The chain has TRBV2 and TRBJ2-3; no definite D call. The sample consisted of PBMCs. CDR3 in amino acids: CASKQEGGDTQYF. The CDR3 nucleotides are TGTGCCAGCAAGCAGGAAGGTGGAGATACGCAGTATTTT.